This T cell receptor beta chain was captured in a study of blood T cell repertoires in COVID-19. About the study: The United States, Italy and Spain supplied acute and convalescent COVID-19 samples. T cells, B-cell-depleted T cells, or PBMCs provided the cDNA or gDNA that served as material.

Germline CDR1 LGHNA, CDR2 YSLEER. This CDR3 spans 14 amino acids. Trimming cost V 3 bases and J 0 bases, with 8 bases left between them. In the original workflow: Nucleated cell number was recorded as an estimate derived from reference gene primer amplification. TCRdb keeps only in-frame clones here, not all; method: immunoSEQ multiplex PCR. From that table come the V and J calls and clone size; the DNA was used to work out D and trimming. The data hold around 16,000 clones, with more than 75% observed a single time. The receptor was isolated from an elderly man with active or convalescent COVID-19. The rearrangement joins TRBV4-3 to TRBJ1-1; no clear D. Sequencing used peripheral blood. CDR3 nucleotides: TGCGCCAGCAGCCACACAGAACTGAACACTGAAGCTTTCTTT. It codes for CASSHTELNTEAFF.